The clone carrying this TCR beta chain appeared a few times. It was with a sample-barcoded 5' primer and a J-beta primer mix that a second PCR of about 6 to 11 cycles was run. Individual samples furnished no less than 2.5 million CDR3-containing paired-end reads apiece. TCRdb reanalysed the 5' RACE reads using MiXCR and keeps one entry per CDR3 protein. The repertoire holds roughly 800,000 distinct CDR3 sequences, with about 62% as singletons. This entry belongs to a study of blood T cells in healthy people across ages. Aged roughly 6 to 90, donors were systemically healthy Caucasians from Russia. Samples each had at least 5 micrograms of total RNA extracted. V lost 5 bases, J lost 7 bases, and 4 bases stayed unmatched. The CDR3 has 12 residues. From germline, CDR1 is SGHTA and CDR2 FQGNSA.

This sequence was found in a man aged 30 to 39 in good health. Material: blood. The rearrangement links TRBV7-2 to TRBJ2-7, with 8 bases lining up with TRBD2. CDR3 residues: CASSNTGGEQYF. The CDR3 DNA reads as TGTGCCAGCAGCAATACGGGGGGGGAGCAGTACTTC.